This T cell receptor (beta chain) was identified in a study of molecular identifiers for immune sequencing clone quantification. Overall study results and limits: Same-barcode identical TCR molecules could make highly expanded clones look smaller than they are.

Turning to this clonotype: Antigen: not known.

When naive CD8 T cells were sorted, they were gated as CD8+CD4-CCR7+CD45RA+. From the PCR reads, TCRdb called clonotypes with MiXCR, one entry per CDR3 protein. The data show about 500,000 distinct CDR3 sequences, with around 23% seen just once and 0.76% held by the top ten. The CDR3 is 12 amino acids. Germline CDR1 is GTSNPN and CDR2 is SVGIG (reference sequence). V was pared by 3 bases and J by 1 base, with 4 bases between. Sequences were obtained from naive CD8+ T cells from blood, with Jurkat cell RNA spiked in. Documented subset: FACS-sorted CD8+CD4-CCR7+CD45RA+ naive T cells. The chain joins TRBV30 to TRBJ1-3; D remains ambiguous. The TCR originated in a human donor in good health. Some libraries in this study had Jurkat cell RNA spiked in. The CDR3 DNA reads TGTGCCTGGAGGCAATCTGGAAACACCATATATTTT. It codes for CAWRQSGNTIYF. The complete variable domain, with remaining parts taken from reference TRBV30 and TRBJ1-3, reads SQTIHQWPATLVQPVGSPLSLECTVEGTSNPNLYWYRQAAGRGLQLLFYSVGIGQISSEVPQNLSASRPQDRQFILSSKKLLLSDSGFYLCAWRQSGNTIYFGEGSWLTVV.